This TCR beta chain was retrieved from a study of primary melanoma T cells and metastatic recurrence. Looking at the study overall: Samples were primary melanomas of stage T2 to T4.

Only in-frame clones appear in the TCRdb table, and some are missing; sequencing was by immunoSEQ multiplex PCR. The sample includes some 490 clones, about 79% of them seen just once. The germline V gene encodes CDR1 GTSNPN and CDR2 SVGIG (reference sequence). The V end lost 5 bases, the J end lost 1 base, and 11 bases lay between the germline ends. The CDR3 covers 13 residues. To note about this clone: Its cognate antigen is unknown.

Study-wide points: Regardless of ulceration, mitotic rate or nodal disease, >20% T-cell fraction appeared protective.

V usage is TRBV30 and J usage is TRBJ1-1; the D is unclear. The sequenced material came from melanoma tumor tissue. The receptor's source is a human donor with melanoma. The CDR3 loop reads CAWRPERNTEAFF. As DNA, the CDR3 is TGTGCCTGGCGCCCAGAAAGGAACACTGAAGCTTTCTTT.